This TCR beta chain was captured by sequencing in a study of CDR3 diversity in severe acne. Notes on this clonotype: Since the CDR3 does not end with the conserved phenylalanine or tryptophan, this likely comes from a read error.

TCRdb independently ran MiXCR on the PCR reads; one entry per CDR3 protein. The sample comprises about 86,000 distinct CDR3 sequences, 51% of which are singletons, and 14% rests with the top ten. Germline assignment: CDR1 MGHDK and CDR2 SYGVNS. The CDR3 loop spans 13 amino acids. Sequencing was performed on blood. The receptor was derived from a male donor in good health, without acne. The chain couples TRBV25-1 to TRBJ2-2, with no clear D. The CDR3 nucleotides are TGTGTCAGCAGTGAAAGGCTTACCGGGGAGCTGTTTTCT. Its translation is CVSSERLTGELFS.